These T cell receptor beta chains were read from a single sample in a study of CXCR3-negative and CXCR3-positive naive CD8 T cells. Reprocessing the 5' RACE reads, TCRdb reports a single entry for every CDR3 protein and omits DNA. The sample is made up of approximately 5,800 distinct CDR3 sequences, and the top ten hold 2.2% of it. The material sequenced was naive CXCR3+ CD8+ T cells from blood. Receptors originate from a human donor in good health. Some clones in this sample may be carry-over from other donors' samples. Both conserved end residues are part of each CDR3. Clone size is given for some rows only: seen once, a few or many times, or a class if the clone is expanded.

v_call,j_call,clone_size,cdr3_aa
TRBV7-3,TRBJ1-1,NA,CASSFSMLSGVPFEAFF
TRBV6-6,TRBJ2-3,NA,CASSYSIGRPTDTQYF
TRBV5-6,TRBJ2-3,NA,CASSVDRAPPADESTDTQYF
TRBV6-5,TRBJ2-1,medium-sized,CASSLLGQVSYNEQFF
TRBV10-3,TRBJ2-5,NA,CAISDFVDSREETQYF
TRBV12-3/TRBV12-4,TRBJ2-5,NA,CASGGVRVDQYF
TRBV6-5,TRBJ1-4,medium-sized,CASSPEDTLSGFGLFF
TRBV20-1,TRBJ2-5,medium-sized,CSARDLRDRLTPSQETQYF
TRBV13,TRBJ2-5,medium-sized,CASSSWGRTERLETQYF
TRBV7-8,TRBJ1-2,medium-sized,CASSLEGVRDGYTF
TRBV29-1,TRBJ2-1,NA,CSASPRGGYNEQFF
TRBV3-1,TRBJ2-7,medium-sized,CASSQGFLAAYEQYF
TRBV6-5,TRBJ2-7,NA,CASSYFRDHYEQYF
TRBV19,TRBJ2-7,NA,CASSEGQGTYEQYF
TRBV4-1,TRBJ2-5,NA,CASSQESTGKETQYF
TRBV13,TRBJ2-3,medium-sized,CASQAGWTPDTQYF
TRBV6-2/TRBV6-3,TRBJ1-1,NA,CASSARQGSSTEAFF
TRBV29-1,TRBJ2-7,NA,CSVEASGGVSGEQYF
TRBV29-1,TRBJ2-3,medium-sized,CSVEDEAGVGDTQYF
TRBV29-1,TRBJ1-2,NA,CSARDTGAYGYTF
TRBV29-1,TRBJ2-7,NA,CSVASSGPSYEQYF
TRBV27,TRBJ2-1,NA,CASGTGVGSYNEQFF
TRBV7-2,TRBJ2-7,NA,CASSLEGLAGAREQYF
TRBV5-1,TRBJ2-7,NA,CASSLAQEYEQYF
TRBV2,TRBJ2-7,NA,CASSAEGPHYEQYF
TRBV5-1,TRBJ2-7,NA,CASSNQIAGEVYEQYF
TRBV11-2,TRBJ2-1,medium-sized,CASSLGGGLYNEQFF
TRBV4-2,TRBJ2-3,NA,CASIPSGRAGGTDTQYF
TRBV6-4,TRBJ1-5,medium-sized,CASCHDGGSNQPQHF
TRBV29-1,TRBJ2-1,NA,CSAGLAGNEQFF
TRBV29-1,TRBJ2-2,medium-sized,CSVAIGSYTGELFF
TRBV29-1,TRBJ2-5,medium-sized,CSVWGLETQYF
TRBV6-2/TRBV6-3,TRBJ1-1,NA,CASSSPRTVNTEAFF